Below, 22 T cell receptor beta chains from the same sample are listed, as sequenced in a study of T cell responses to AZD1222 COVID-19 vaccine. Profiling relied on immunoSEQ multiplex PCR, and the TCRdb table lists in-frame clones only, not all of them. Here the sample spans around 65,000 clones, approximately 80% being singletons. Source: peripheral blood, taken on day 0 of AZD1222 vaccination. The receptors come from an adult in good health.

The rearrangement uses TRBV19 and TRBJ1-1; no clear D gene. The CDR3 is 14 amino acids. Germline V lookup: CDR1 LNHDA, CDR2 SQIVND (reference sequence). The V end lost 3 bases, the J end lost 2 bases, and 10 bases lay between the germline ends. This chain's CDR3 is CASSMGQSNTEAFF. CDR3 sequence (DNA): TGTGCCAGTAGTATGGGTCAGAGCAACACTGAAGCTTTCTTT.

Remarks on this clone: A read error may account for a junction end that differs from germline. The V gene is TRBV30, the J gene TRBJ2-5; TRBD2 is a possible D gene (6 bases). CDR3 length: 14 residues. Germline CDR1 is GTSNPN and CDR2 is SVGIG (reference sequence). The CDR3 sequence is CAGRPGPIQETQYF. The CDR3, as DNA: TGTGCCGGGAGGCCAGGACCCATACAAGAGACCCAGTACTTC.

The rearrangement uses TRBV7-9 and TRBJ2-7, with TRBD1 identical over 9 bases. Per the germline V gene, CDR1 is SEHNR and CDR2 is FQNEAQ (reference sequence). The CDR3 covers 14 residues. Trimming took 6 bases from V and 0 from J; bases not matched to a gene: 3. The CDR3 region is CASSVTGGSYEQYF. The CDR3 DNA follows: TGTGCCAGCAGTGTGACAGGGGGCTCCTACGAGCAGTACTTC.

A few counts support this clone. V gene TRBV30 combines with J gene TRBJ1-1, with D unresolved. Germline V lookup: CDR1 GTSNPN, CDR2 SVGIG (reference sequence). The CDR3 length is 13 residues. V was shortened by 0 bases and J by 1 base, with 6 bases between the two germline ends. The CDR3 spells CAWSVIGNTEAFF. For the CDR3, the DNA is TGTGCCTGGAGTGTAATAGGGAACACTGAAGCTTTCTTT.

The chain uses TRBV12-3 or TRBV12-4 and TRBJ2-2; D unclear. The CDR3 consists of 13 residues. V lost 2 bases to trimming and J lost 4 bases, with 5 bases between them. In nucleotides, the CDR3 is TGTGCCAGCAGTTTATCTACCACCGGGGAGCTGTTTTTT. As protein: CASSLSTTGELFF.

This chain joins TRBV7-2 and TRBJ2-2; possibly TRBD1 for D (5 bases). This CDR3 contains 13 residues. CDR1 and CDR2 (germline): SGHTA, FQGNSA. Trimming removed 5 bases at V and 5 bases at J, with 9 bases between. The chain's CDR3 is CASSPRQTGELFF. The CDR3 coding sequence is TGTGCCAGCAGCCCCCGACAGACCGGGGAGCTGTTTTTT.

This rearrangement joins TRBV9 to TRBJ2-7; 8 bases map to TRBD1. The V gene end was trimmed by 3 bases and the J gene end by 3 bases; junction bases not matched to a gene: 8. The germline gives CDR1 SGDLS, CDR2 YYNGEE. CDR3 size: 15 residues. The CDR3 spells CASSAGGGPGYEQYF. The CDR3, as DNA: TGTGCCAGCAGCGCAGGGGGCGGGCCGGGCTACGAGCAGTACTTC.

The rearrangement links TRBV19 to TRBJ1-5; 9 bases are a match to TRBD1. Germline values: CDR1 LNHDA, CDR2 SQIVND (reference sequence). The CDR3 is 17 residues long. J was trimmed by 2 bases and V by 6 bases; bases with no gene match: 11. The CDR3: CASRLQGAYTGNQPQHF. CDR3 bases: TGTGCCAGTAGATTACAGGGGGCATATACGGGCAATCAGCCCCAGCATTTT.

The rearrangement links TRBV16 to TRBJ1-1; D gene ambiguous. This CDR3 spans 15 amino acids. Germline assignment: CDR1 KGHSY and CDR2 FQNENV. Between the trimmed V and J ends, which lost 0 bases and 5 bases, there was a span of 13 bases. The CDR3 reads CASSQSRGRGTEAFF. Written as DNA, the CDR3 is TGTGCCAGCAGCCAATCACGTGGTAGAGGAACTGAAGCTTTCTTT.

This rearrangement joins TRBV14 to TRBJ2-3; 8 positions match TRBD2. Germline values: CDR1 SGHDN, CDR2 FVKESK. This CDR3 is 15 amino acids long. The V gene end was trimmed by 4 bases and the J gene end by 4 bases; junction bases not matched to a gene: 7. The CDR3 sequence: CASSPGGAIADTQYF. DNA for the CDR3: TGTGCCAGCAGCCCCGGGGGGGCAATTGCAGATACGCAGTATTTT.

V gene TRBV28 combines with J gene TRBJ1-2; D remains unclear. The CDR3 contains 13 residues. Trimming stripped 5 bases from V and 3 bases from J, with 10 bases between. Per germline, CDR1 MDHEN and CDR2 SYDVKM. CDR3 sequence reads: CASSLFGDYGYTF. The CDR3, as DNA: TGTGCCAGCAGTCTCTTTGGGGACTATGGCTACACCTTC.

This rearrangement joins TRBV28 to TRBJ1-5; D ambiguous. The V end was cut by 3 bases, the J end by 7 bases, with 16 bases between. The CDR3 is 15 amino acids. Germline assignment: CDR1 MDHEN and CDR2 SYDVKM. The CDR3, as DNA: TGTGCCAGCAGTTTGGCAGGCCCCCTCGGGCAGCCCCAGCATTTT. This encodes CASSLAGPLGQPQHF.

The chain uses TRBV7-8 and TRBJ2-5, with a possible D match to TRBD2 (7 bases). The germline CDR1 and CDR2 sequences are SGHVS and FQNEAQ. This CDR3 has 13 residues. The V end was cut by 5 bases, the J end by 4 bases, with 11 bases between. CDR3 in DNA: TGTGCCAGCAGCCCGAGGGGGGGAGAGACCCAGTACTTC. Residues: CASSPRGGETQYF.

The CDR3 reads CASSPPSGTNTIYF. In DNA form, the CDR3 reads TGTGCCAGCTCACCACCGTCAGGGACCAACACCATATATTTT. This rearrangement joins TRBV18 to TRBJ1-3, with D perhaps matching TRBD1 (5 bases). CDR1 and CDR2 from the germline V gene are KGHSH and LQKENI. V shed 0 bases and J shed 7 bases, with 10 bases lying between them. The CDR3 runs to 14 residues.

The gene calls are TRBV6-5 and TRBJ1-2; 7 nucleotides agree with TRBD1. Germline-derived CDR1 and CDR2 are MNHEY and SVGAGI. CDR3 length: 14 residues. V was clipped by 4 bases and J by 6 bases; unmatched bases: 8. The CDR3 bases are TGTGCCAGCAGTTGGGGACAGCCTATACATGGCTACACCTTC. Translated, it gives CASSWGQPIHGYTF.

The chain uses TRBV19 and TRBJ2-3, with no clear D. Trimming shortened V by 4 bases and J by 2 bases, and 7 bases separated the two germline ends. In germline, CDR1 is LNHDA, CDR2 SQIVND (reference sequence). This CDR3 comprises 13 residues. Here the CDR3 DNA reads TGTGCCAGTAGTACGCATGCCACAGATACGCAGTATTTT. Translation: CASSTHATDTQYF.

This clone was detected only once. DNA for the CDR3: TGTGCCAGCAGCCTAGGGGGGGTGGCCTACAATGAGCAGTTCTTC. Its protein is CASSLGGVAYNEQFF. The genes are TRBV11-1 and TRBJ2-1, with TRBD2 as a possible D gene (7 bases). Germline CDR1 SGHAT, CDR2 FQDESV (reference sequence). The CDR3 has 15 amino acids. Trimming took off 5 bases at V and 2 bases at J, with 13 bases between the two ends.

CDR3 coding DNA: TGTGCCAGTAGCCAGGGACAGGGCGGCGAAAAACTGTTTTTT. It is translated as CASSQGQGGEKLFF. V usage is TRBV19 and J usage is TRBJ1-4; 9 positions agree with TRBD1. The J segment lost 8 bases and the V segment lost 6 bases, leaving 7 bases of the junction unmatched. The germline gives CDR1 LNHDA, CDR2 SQIVND (reference sequence). The CDR3 length is 14 residues.

The chain combines TRBV24-1 with TRBJ2-3, with 12 bases that match TRBD2. Germline CDR1 KGHDR, CDR2 SFDVKD. The J segment lost 4 bases and the V segment lost 4 bases, leaving 5 bases of the junction unmatched. This CDR3 is built from 16 residues. The CDR3 DNA is TGTGCCACCAGTGAACCTAGCGGGGGGGCAGCAGATACGCAGTATTTT. It is translated as CATSEPSGGAADTQYF.

This chain uses TRBV28 with TRBJ1-4; D is undetermined. The V and J ends lost 6 bases and 6 bases respectively, with 23 bases between them. Looked up from germline, CDR1 is MDHEN and CDR2 is SYDVKM. The CDR3 consists of 17 residues. CDR3 coding DNA: TGTGCCAGCAGGAAGCTCACGGCCGCTAAGGGCTATGAAAAACTGTTTTTT. This encodes CASRKLTAAKGYEKLFF.

This clone was observed a single time. The genes are TRBV19 and TRBJ1-6; no firm D call. This CDR3 is built from 12 residues. The V end was cut by 4 bases, the J end by 13 bases, with 11 bases between. Germline V gene data show CDR1 as LNHDA and CDR2 as SQIVND (reference sequence). This CDR3 is CASSTPPAPLHF. Here the CDR3 DNA reads TGTGCCAGTAGTACGCCCCCTGCTCCCCTCCACTTT.

This clone has just a few counts. The genes are TRBV7-9 and TRBJ2-7; D call uncertain. CDR1 SEHNR and CDR2 FQNEAQ come from the germline V gene (reference sequence). CDR3 length: 13 residues. Trimming stripped 5 bases from V and 2 bases from J, with 10 bases between. The CDR3 reads CASSPDLTYEQYF. As DNA, the CDR3 is TGTGCCAGCAGCCCCGACTTAACCTACGAGCAGTACTTC.